This T cell receptor (beta chain) came from a study of T cells after yellow fever vaccination. Study findings and constraints: Most primary-vaccination clones recurred post-booster (roughly 96% CD4, about 87% CD8). When the response was secondary, it was weaker but reached its peak faster, day 5 versus 15.

CDR3 length equals 12 residues. Germline V gives CDR1 DFQATT, CDR2 SNEGSKA (reference sequence). Trimming cost V 6 bases and J 4 bases, with 13 bases left between them. This clonotype was counted at least ten times. What it binds is unknown. Synthesis of TCR cDNA relied on 5'RACE template switching, which attached a universal primer site and UMIs. TCRdb independently ran MiXCR on the 5' RACE reads; one entry per CDR3 protein. The sample consists of 68,000 or so distinct CDR3 sequences, more than 6.5% of them appearing once. The sample was CD8+ T cells sorted from PBMCs, taken approximately 47 days after the first yellow fever vaccination. The receptor comes from a young man who received the YFV17D yellow fever vaccine. V gene TRBV20-1 combines with J gene TRBJ2-7; D is perhaps TRBD1 or TRBD2 (5 bases each). Here the CDR3 DNA reads TGCAGTGCATCGAGGGGATCATACGAGCAGTACGTC. Residues: CSASRGSYEQYV.